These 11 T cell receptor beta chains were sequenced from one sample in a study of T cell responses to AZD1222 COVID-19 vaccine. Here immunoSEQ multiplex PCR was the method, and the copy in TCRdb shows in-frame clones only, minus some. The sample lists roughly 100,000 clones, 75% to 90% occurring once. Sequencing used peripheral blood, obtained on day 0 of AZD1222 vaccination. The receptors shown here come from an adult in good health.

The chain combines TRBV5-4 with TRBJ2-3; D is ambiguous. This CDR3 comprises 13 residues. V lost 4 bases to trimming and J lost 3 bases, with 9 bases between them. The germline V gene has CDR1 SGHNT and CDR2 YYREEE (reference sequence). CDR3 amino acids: CASSPDATDTQYF. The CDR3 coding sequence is TGTGCCAGCAGCCCGGACGCGACAGATACGCAGTATTTT.

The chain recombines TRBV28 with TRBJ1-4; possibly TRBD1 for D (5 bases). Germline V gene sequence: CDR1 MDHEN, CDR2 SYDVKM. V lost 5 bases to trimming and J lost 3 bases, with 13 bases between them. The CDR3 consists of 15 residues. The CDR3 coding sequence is TGTGCCAGCAGTCCATCGGGGGGGGCTAATGAAAAACTGTTTTTT. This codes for CASSPSGGANEKLFF.

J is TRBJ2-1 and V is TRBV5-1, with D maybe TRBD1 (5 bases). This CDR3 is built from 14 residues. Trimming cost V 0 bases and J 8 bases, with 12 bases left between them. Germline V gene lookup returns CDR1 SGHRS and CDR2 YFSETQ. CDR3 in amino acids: CASSLGQNVDEQFF. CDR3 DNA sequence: TGCGCCAGCAGCTTGGGACAGAATGTGGATGAGCAGTTCTTC.

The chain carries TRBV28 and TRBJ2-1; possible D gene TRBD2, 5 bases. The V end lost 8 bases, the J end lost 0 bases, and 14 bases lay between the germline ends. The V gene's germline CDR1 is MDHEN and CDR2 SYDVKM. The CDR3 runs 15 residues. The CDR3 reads CASWESGSSYNEQFF. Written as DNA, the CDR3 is TGTGCCAGCTGGGAGAGCGGAAGCTCCTACAATGAGCAGTTCTTC.

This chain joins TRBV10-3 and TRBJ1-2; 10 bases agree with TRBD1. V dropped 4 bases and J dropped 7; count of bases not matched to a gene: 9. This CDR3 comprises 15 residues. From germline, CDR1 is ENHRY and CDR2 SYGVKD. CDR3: CAISVNGQGGGGYTF. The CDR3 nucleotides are TGTGCCATCAGTGTAAACGGACAGGGGGGAGGTGGCTACACCTTC.

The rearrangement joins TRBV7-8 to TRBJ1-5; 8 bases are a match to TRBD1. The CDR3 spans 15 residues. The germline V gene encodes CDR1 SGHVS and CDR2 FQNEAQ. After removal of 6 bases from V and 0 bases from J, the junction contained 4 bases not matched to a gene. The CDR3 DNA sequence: TGTGCCAGCAGGCCGACAGGGGTTAGCAATCAGCCCCAGCATTTT. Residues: CASRPTGVSNQPQHF.

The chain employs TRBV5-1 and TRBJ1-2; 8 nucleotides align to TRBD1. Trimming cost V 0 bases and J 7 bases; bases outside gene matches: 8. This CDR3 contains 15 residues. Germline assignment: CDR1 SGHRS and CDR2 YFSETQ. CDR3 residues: CASSLALDRASGYTF. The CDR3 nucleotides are TGCGCCAGCAGCTTGGCCCTGGACAGGGCTAGTGGCTACACCTTC.

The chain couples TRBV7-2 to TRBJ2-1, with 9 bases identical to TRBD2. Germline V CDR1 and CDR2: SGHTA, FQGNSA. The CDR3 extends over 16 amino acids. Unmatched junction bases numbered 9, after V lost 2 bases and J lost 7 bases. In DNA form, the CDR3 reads TGTGCCAGCAGCTTACAGACTAGCGGAACATGGAATGAGCAGTTCTTC. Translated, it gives CASSLQTSGTWNEQFF.

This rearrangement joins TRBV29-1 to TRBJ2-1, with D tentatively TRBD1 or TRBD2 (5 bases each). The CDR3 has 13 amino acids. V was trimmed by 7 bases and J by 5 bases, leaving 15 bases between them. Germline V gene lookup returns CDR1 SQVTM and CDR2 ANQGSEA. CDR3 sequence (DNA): TGCAGCGCCGGGACCAGGACTGACAATGAGCAGTTCTTC. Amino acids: CSAGTRTDNEQFF.

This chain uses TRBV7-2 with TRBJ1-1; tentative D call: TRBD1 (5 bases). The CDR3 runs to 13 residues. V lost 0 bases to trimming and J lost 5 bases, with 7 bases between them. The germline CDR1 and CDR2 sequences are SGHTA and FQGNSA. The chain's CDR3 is CASSLARGTEAFF. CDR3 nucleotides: TGTGCCAGCAGCTTAGCGAGGGGTACTGAAGCTTTCTTT. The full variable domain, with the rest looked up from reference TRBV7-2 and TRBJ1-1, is GAGVSQSPSNKVTEKGKDVELRCDPISGHTALYWYRQSLGQGLEFLIYFQGNSAPDKSGLPSDRFSAERTGGSVSTLTIQRTQQEDSAVYLCASSLARGTEAFFGQGTRLTVV.

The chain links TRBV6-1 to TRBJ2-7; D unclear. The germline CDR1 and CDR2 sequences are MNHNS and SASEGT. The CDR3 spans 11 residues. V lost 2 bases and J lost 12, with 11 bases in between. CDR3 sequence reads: CASSESGIGYF. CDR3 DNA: TGTGCCAGCAGTGAATCCGGAATTGGGTACTTC.